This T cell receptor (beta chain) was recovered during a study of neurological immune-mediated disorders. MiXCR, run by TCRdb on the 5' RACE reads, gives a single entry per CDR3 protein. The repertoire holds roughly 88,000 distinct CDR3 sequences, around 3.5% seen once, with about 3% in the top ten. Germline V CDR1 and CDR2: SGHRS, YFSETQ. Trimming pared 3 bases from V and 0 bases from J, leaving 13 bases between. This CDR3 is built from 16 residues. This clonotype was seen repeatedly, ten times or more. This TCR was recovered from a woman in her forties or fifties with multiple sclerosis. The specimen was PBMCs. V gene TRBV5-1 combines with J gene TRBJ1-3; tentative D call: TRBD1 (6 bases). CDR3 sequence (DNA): TGCGCCAGCAGCTCACTGAAACAGGGCTCTGGAAACACCATATATTTT. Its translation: CASSSLKQGSGNTIYF.